The 22 T cell receptor beta chains below all came from one sample that was sequenced in a study of PD-L1 blockade in urothelial cancer. This table comes from immunoSEQ multiplex PCR, and its TCRdb copy is limited to in-frame clones, with some not included. The repertoire holds 71,000 or so clones, with roughly nine tenths as singletons. Source: PBMCs, taken around atezolizumab (anti-PD-L1) treatment. Receptors were obtained from a man in his fifties or sixties with urothelial cancer.

The rearrangement links TRBV18 to TRBJ2-2; 7 nucleotides line up with TRBD2. Germline V gives CDR1 KGHSH, CDR2 LQKENI. This CDR3 is 16 amino acids long. J lost 4 bases, V lost 3 bases, and 8 bases had no gene match. The DNA for the CDR3 is TGTGCCAGCTCACCCACTCCGGGACTAACCACCGGGGAGCTGTTTTTT. Amino acid sequence: CASSPTPGLTTGELFF. Full variable domain (remainder filled in from reference TRBV18 and TRBJ2-2): NAGVMQNPRHLVRRRGQEARLRCSPMKGHSHVYWYRQLPEEGLKFMVYLQKENIIDESGMPKERFSAEFPKEGPSILRIQQVVRGDSAAYFCASSPTPGLTTGELFFGEGSRLTVL.

A single count supports this clone. The rearrangement uses TRBV28 and TRBJ1-4, with no clear D. Trimming stripped 7 bases from V and 8 bases from J, with 20 bases between. CDR1 is MDHEN and CDR2 is SYDVKM in the germline V gene. This CDR3 contains 15 residues. CDR3 nucleotides: TGTGCCAGCACCTCTTTTAGGAGCACGGGGGAAAAACTGTTTTTT. Translation: CASTSFRSTGEKLFF.

The V call is TRBV6-5, the J call TRBJ1-1; 7 nucleotides agree with TRBD1. The V segment lost 0 bases and the J segment 1 base; nucleotides outside the gene matches: 5. CDR3 length: 16 amino acids. The germline gives CDR1 MNHEY, CDR2 SVGAGI. CDR3 residues: CASSYSSQGGNTEAFF. Here the CDR3 DNA reads TGTGCCAGCAGTTACTCGAGCCAGGGGGGGAACACTGAAGCTTTCTTT.

This chain uses TRBV5-1 with TRBJ2-5; TRBD2 matches 7 bases. Germline CDR1 is SGHRS and CDR2 is YFSETQ. Trimming cost V 1 base and J 5 bases; bases outside gene matches: 5. This CDR3 has 14 residues. The CDR3 reads CASSLWGGRETQYF. For the CDR3, the DNA is TGCGCCAGCAGCTTGTGGGGAGGGCGGGAGACCCAGTACTTC.

This chain joins TRBV5-4 and TRBJ2-3, with TRBD1 matching over 7 bases. V lost 4 bases and J lost 0; bases outside the gene matches: 2. The V gene's germline CDR1 is SGHNT and CDR2 YYREEE (reference sequence). The CDR3 contains 14 residues. CDR3: CASSRDSSTDTQYF. The CDR3 nucleotides read TGTGCCAGCAGCCGGGACAGCAGCACAGATACGCAGTATTTT. Combining the CDR3 with reference TRBV5-4 and TRBJ2-3 gives the whole variable domain ETGVTQSPTHLIKTRGQQVTLRCSSQSGHNTVSWYQQALGQGPQFIFQYYREEENGRGNFPPRFSGLQFPNYSSELNVNALELDDSALYLCASSRDSSTDTQYFGPGTRLTVL.

J is TRBJ1-1 and V is TRBV30, with D possibly TRBD1 on 6 matching bases. The germline V gene encodes CDR1 GTSNPN and CDR2 SVGIG (reference sequence). The length of the CDR3 is 12 residues. The V end lost 3 bases, the J end lost 4 bases, and 9 bases lay between the germline ends. CDR3 in amino acids: CAWRWGRTEAFF. Written as DNA, the CDR3 is TGTGCCTGGAGATGGGGGCGCACTGAAGCTTTCTTT. The full variable domain, rest sourced from reference TRBV30 and TRBJ1-1, is SQTIHQWPATLVQPVGSPLSLECTVEGTSNPNLYWYRQAAGRGLQLLFYSVGIGQISSEVPQNLSASRPQDRQFILSSKKLLLSDSGFYLCAWRWGRTEAFFGQGTRLTVV.

V gene TRBV4-1 combines with J gene TRBJ1-2; maybe TRBD1 (5 bases). V lost 0 bases to trimming and J lost 4 bases, with 15 bases between them. The germline V gene has CDR1 MGHRA and CDR2 YSYEKL. The CDR3 consists of 16 residues. The CDR3 DNA reads as TGCGCCAGCAGCCAAGATCGGGCAGGGCGCGTCTATGGCTACACCTTC. Translation gives CASSQDRAGRVYGYTF.

The chain recombines TRBV5-3 with TRBJ2-7; possible D gene TRBD2, 6 bases. TRBV5-3 is designated an ORF whose function remains uncertain. Trimming stripped 5 bases from V and 4 bases from J, with 22 bases between. The CDR3 consists of 16 residues. Written as DNA, the CDR3 is TGTGCCAGAAGACCTCTTCCGGGACTGACGGGTTACGAGCAGTACTTC. Translated: CARRPLPGLTGYEQYF.

The chain joins TRBV7-9 to TRBJ2-2, with D perhaps TRBD2 (6 bases). V lost 0 bases, J lost 9 bases, and 14 bases lay in between. The CDR3 totals 15 residues. Germline CDR1 SEHNR, CDR2 FQNEAQ (reference sequence). CDR3 nucleotide sequence: TGTGCCAGCAGCTTAGCGATGGGACTCTCCCGGGAGCTGTTTTTT. Translated: CASSLAMGLSRELFF.

This clone came up a few times. V is TRBV6-6 and J is TRBJ1-4, with a possible D match to TRBD1 (5 bases). The CDR3 is 12 residues long. The germline V gene encodes CDR1 MNHNY and CDR2 SVGAGI (reference sequence). Trimming stripped 6 bases from V and 8 bases from J, with 10 bases between. The CDR3 loop reads CASSPQGEKLFF. The CDR3, as DNA: TGTGCCAGCAGCCCCCAGGGAGAAAAACTGTTTTTT.

The chain combines TRBV7-8 with TRBJ2-7; 10 bases are a match to TRBD2. Germline CDR1 is SGHVS and CDR2 is FQNEAQ. After removal of 3 bases from V and 5 bases from J, the junction contained 10 bases not matched to a gene. This CDR3 spans 16 amino acids. The CDR3 protein is CASSFSPSGGLNEQYF. The CDR3 DNA sequence: TGTGCCAGCAGCTTCTCCCCTAGCGGGGGCCTAAACGAGCAGTACTTC.

CDR3 DNA: TGTGCCAGCAGTTTCGGGACAAGACAAGAGACCCAGTACTTC. This gives the protein CASSFGTRQETQYF. This sequence joins TRBV27 and TRBJ2-5, with TRBD1 as a possible D gene (6 bases). The germline V gene has CDR1 MNHEY and CDR2 SMNVEV (reference sequence). This CDR3 region has 14 residues. Trimming stripped 3 bases from V and 2 bases from J, with 10 bases between.

V is TRBV12-5 and J is TRBJ1-1; D is perhaps TRBD1 (5 bases). CDR1 and CDR2 from the germline V gene are LGHNT and FRNRAP. V shed 3 bases and J shed 1 base, with 6 bases lying between them. CDR3 length: 13 residues. CDR3 sequence reads: CASGLQENTEAFF. For the CDR3, the DNA is TGTGCTAGTGGTTTACAGGAGAACACTGAAGCTTTCTTT.

The chain carries TRBV19 and TRBJ2-2; D gene unclear. The CDR3 spans 13 residues. The germline gives CDR1 LNHDA, CDR2 SQIVND (reference sequence). Between the trimmed V and J ends, which lost 5 bases and 6 bases, there was a span of 10 bases. In nucleotides, the CDR3 is TGTGCCAGTAGTGTCGAGCCCCCCGGGGAGCTGTTTTTT. Residues: CASSVEPPGELFF.

The rearrangement links TRBV18 to TRBJ2-3; D unclear. Germline values: CDR1 KGHSH, CDR2 LQKENI. V lost 3 bases to trimming and J lost 1 base, with 14 bases between them. The CDR3 has 16 amino acids. The CDR3 nucleotides read TGTGCCAGCTCACCCATGGCCCTCCCCGGCACAGATACGCAGTATTTT. Protein sequence: CASSPMALPGTDTQYF.

The chain's CDR3 is CASSSNRGRPGGQPQHF. Written as DNA, the CDR3 is TGTGCCAGTAGTTCGAACAGGGGGCGCCCGGGGGGACAGCCCCAGCATTTT. This chain uses TRBV19 with TRBJ1-5; the match to TRBD1 covers 9 bases. V was clipped by 5 bases and J by 7 bases; unmatched bases: 15. The CDR3 covers 17 residues. In germline, CDR1 is LNHDA, CDR2 SQIVND (reference sequence).

The J gene is TRBJ2-7, the V gene TRBV18, with D maybe TRBD1 (6 bases). This CDR3 is 13 amino acids long. The germline CDR1 and CDR2 sequences are KGHSH and LQKENI. The V end lost 2 bases, the J end lost 3 bases, and 8 bases lay between the germline ends. The CDR3 loop is CASSPGQLYEQYF. The CDR3 nucleotides read TGTGCCAGCTCACCAGGACAGCTCTACGAGCAGTACTTC.

This clone was detected once. The chain joins TRBV7-9 to TRBJ2-1; 11 bases fit TRBD2. CDR3 length equals 16 residues. Germline CDR1 and CDR2: SEHNR and FQNEAQ (reference sequence). J was trimmed by 7 bases and V by 5 bases; bases with no gene match: 10. In DNA, the CDR3 is TGTGCCAGCAGCGTCCGACTAGCGGGAACGCGAAATGAGCAGTTCTTC. The encoded protein is CASSVRLAGTRNEQFF.

J is TRBJ1-5 and V is TRBV6-1, with D possibly TRBD1 on 5 matching bases. CDR1 is MNHNS, CDR2 SASEGT, per germline. Trimming took off 3 bases at V and 1 base at J, with 10 bases between the two ends. The CDR3 is 15 amino acids. The CDR3 protein is CASSDGRVSNQPQHF. The CDR3 bases are TGTGCCAGCAGTGACGGCAGGGTGAGCAATCAGCCCCAGCATTTT.

The chain recombines TRBV5-1 with TRBJ2-1, with 16 nucleotides matching TRBD2. Per germline, CDR1 SGHRS and CDR2 YFSETQ. The CDR3 runs 19 residues. V shed 4 bases and J 1 base; nucleotides not matched to a gene: 8. CDR3 DNA sequence: TGCGCCAGCAGCCTTGCCGGGACTAGCGGGGGGGGATCCTACAATGAGCAGTTCTTC. Encoded protein: CASSLAGTSGGGSYNEQFF.

The sample holds one count of this clone. DNA of the CDR3: TGTGCCAGCAGCCCCTCTTCGGGGGGCGGTGAGCAGTTCTTC. Residues: CASSPSSGGGEQFF. V gene TRBV5-4 combines with J gene TRBJ2-1, with D possibly matching TRBD2 (7 bases). Between the trimmed V and J ends, which lost 4 bases and 9 bases, there was a span of 17 bases. The germline CDR1 and CDR2 sequences are SGHNT and YYREEE (reference sequence). The CDR3 is 14 residues long.

This chain uses TRBV19 with TRBJ2-7; 13 positions match TRBD2. Germline V CDR1 and CDR2: LNHDA, SQIVND (reference sequence). V was clipped by 1 base and J by 2 bases; unmatched bases: 2. CDR3 length equals 16 residues. The CDR3 loop is CASSIGLAGGTYEQYF. CDR3 nucleotides: TGTGCCAGTAGTATAGGACTAGCGGGAGGAACCTACGAGCAGTACTTC.